The clone carrying this T cell receptor (beta chain) appeared a few times. Followed longitudinally, the Seattle patients had been enrolled during active infection. The sample comes from a study of blood T cell repertoires in COVID-19. Study overall: Italy, Spain and the United States were the sources of the convalescent and acute COVID-19 samples.

Germline V lookup: CDR1 ENHRY, CDR2 SYGVKD. V dropped 6 bases and J dropped 3; count of bases not matched to a gene: 8. The CDR3 runs to 14 residues. In the authors' methods: Amplification with reference gene primers provided the estimates of nucleated cell counts. Assay used: immunoSEQ multiplex PCR; TCRdb lists only in-frame clones, some missing. The V and J calls and clone size are taken from that table; D and trimming were inferred from the DNA. The sample consists of about 200,000 clones, around four fifths of them appearing once. The sample was peripheral blood. This clonotype originated in a woman aged 70-85 years with COVID-19, enrolled during active disease. The chain links TRBV10-3 to TRBJ2-7; 7 bases line up with TRBD1. DNA for the CDR3: TGTGCCATCAGCCGGGACAGTCAAAACTACGAGCAGTACTTC. Translation: CAISRDSQNYEQYF.